The 19 T cell receptor beta chains below come from one sample, sequenced in a study of cytomegalovirus exposure and HLA in healthy donors. TCRdb's copy holds only in-frame clones and misses some; the assay was immunoSEQ multiplex PCR. This table holds 150,000 to 250,000 clones, roughly 88% found once. The sequenced material came from PBMCs. These receptors were taken from a young woman in good health and CMV-seropositive.

J is TRBJ2-3 and V is TRBV27; maybe TRBD1 (7 bases). Trimming took 10 bases from V and 4 from J, leaving 15 bases between them. CDR3 length: 13 residues. The germline CDR1 and CDR2 sequences are MNHEY and SMNVEV (reference sequence). CDR3 bases: TGTGCCACCCGGACAGGCGGGGCAGATACGCAGTATTTT. It translates to CATRTGGADTQYF.

The chain couples TRBV14 to TRBJ1-1; D may be TRBD1 (6 bases). This CDR3 is built from 12 residues. With 8 bases removed from V and 2 bases from J, the gap between germline ends came to 9 bases. In germline, CDR1 is SGHDN, CDR2 FVKESK. This CDR3 is CASGQFNTEAFF. CDR3 nucleotides: TGTGCCAGCGGACAGTTTAACACTGAAGCTTTCTTT.

This clone was seen a single time. The J gene is TRBJ2-3, the V gene TRBV15; D not certain. The CDR3 runs to 14 residues. The ends were cut back, 5 bases at V and 0 bases at J, with 9 bases in the middle. Germline CDR1 is LNHNV and CDR2 is YYDKDF (reference sequence). The CDR3, as DNA: TGTGCCACCAGCTCCCAGACAAGCACAGATACGCAGTATTTT. Its protein is CATSSQTSTDTQYF.

This chain links TRBV29-1 with TRBJ2-3, with D unclear. V lost 4 bases, J lost 4 bases, and 9 bases lay in between. CDR3 length: 12 amino acids. CDR1 SQVTM and CDR2 ANQGSEA come from the germline V gene. The CDR3 sequence: CSVAKTPDTQYF. DNA for the CDR3: TGCAGCGTTGCAAAGACACCAGATACGCAGTATTTT.

The V call is TRBV5-1, the J call TRBJ1-4; D perhaps matches TRBD1 (6 bases). Germline V gene lookup returns CDR1 SGHRS and CDR2 YFSETQ. Trimming removed 4 bases at V and 8 bases at J, with 15 bases between. The CDR3 covers 14 residues. As DNA, the CDR3 is TGCGCCAGCAGCCCACAGGGTACAGGCGAAAAACTGTTTTTT. Amino acids: CASSPQGTGEKLFF.

This chain uses TRBV18 with TRBJ1-2; D remains ambiguous. Germline lookup yields CDR1 KGHSH and CDR2 LQKENI. There are 14 residues in the CDR3. The V end lost 0 bases, the J end lost 8 bases, and 13 bases lay between the germline ends. CDR3 coding DNA: TGTGCCAGCTCACCACCGTCAGGTATGGGCGGCTACACCTTC. Protein: CASSPPSGMGGYTF.

The chain recombines TRBV6-5 with TRBJ1-5, with D perhaps matching TRBD1 (6 bases). This CDR3 has 15 amino acids. Per the germline V gene, CDR1 is MNHEY and CDR2 is SVGAGI. Trimming pared 6 bases from V and 0 bases from J, leaving 12 bases between. The CDR3 DNA is TGTGCCAGCAGGGCCTCAGGGGATAGCAATCAGCCCCAGCATTTT. Its translation: CASRASGDSNQPQHF.

This chain connects TRBV27 to TRBJ1-5; TRBD1 is a possible D gene (5 bases). The CDR3 totals 13 residues. Germline V gene lookup returns CDR1 MNHEY and CDR2 SMNVEV (reference sequence). V lost 5 bases and J lost 5, with 10 bases in between. The CDR3 coding sequence is TGTGCCAGCAGTCCCAGGGCGGATCAGCCCCAGCATTTT. It is translated as CASSPRADQPQHF.

The CDR3 coding sequence is TGTGCCAGCGGGACAGGGGAATCCTTCTCTCGGGAAAAACTGTTTTTT. As protein: CASGTGESFSREKLFF. The rearrangement uses TRBV25-1 and TRBJ1-4, with 10 bases matching TRBD1. From germline, CDR1 is MGHDK and CDR2 SYGVNS. The CDR3 has 16 residues. The junction had 14 bases not matched to a gene; V was cut back by 8 bases and J by 8 bases.

The genes are TRBV2 and TRBJ2-2, with a tentative D call TRBD1 (5 bases). V was pared by 7 bases and J by 3 bases, with 12 bases between. This CDR3 is built from 14 residues. From germline, CDR1 is SNHLY and CDR2 FYNNEI. The CDR3 bases are TGTGCCAGCAATGGGGCACCCCACACCGGGGAGCTGTTTTTT. Amino acid sequence: CASNGAPHTGELFF.

There are a few counts of this clone. The gene calls are TRBV5-1 and TRBJ2-2; 13 positions agree with TRBD2. This CDR3 is 18 amino acids long. Losses at the gene ends were 3 bases for V and 0 bases for J; bases not matched to a gene: 5. Germline V gives CDR1 SGHRS, CDR2 YFSETQ. The CDR3 here is CASSYPGLAGPNTGELFF. CDR3 bases: TGCGCCAGCAGCTACCCGGGACTAGCGGGGCCGAACACCGGGGAGCTGTTTTTT.

Here the CDR3 DNA reads TGTGCCAGCAGCTCCGGGGGCGAGCAGTACTTC. Translated, it gives CASSSGGEQYF. The V gene is TRBV11-2, the J gene TRBJ2-7; D may be TRBD2 (6 bases). V lost 4 bases and J lost 6, with 7 bases in between. Germline loops: CDR1 SGHAT, CDR2 FQNNGV. The CDR3 has 11 residues.

This chain uses TRBV5-1 with TRBJ2-3; D possibly corresponds to TRBD2 (5 bases). The CDR3 has 16 residues. From germline, CDR1 is SGHRS and CDR2 YFSETQ. Trimming shortened V by 3 bases and J by 1 base, and 15 bases separated the two germline ends. The CDR3 DNA is TGCGCCAGCAGCTCCCTGAGCGGTACGGGCACAGATACGCAGTATTTT. It codes for CASSSLSGTGTDTQYF.

This sequence joins TRBV11-2 and TRBJ1-1; 8 bases agree with TRBD1. The germline V gene has CDR1 SGHAT and CDR2 FQNNGV. CDR3 size: 15 residues. The ends lost 1 base at V and 1 base at J; junction bases unmatched: 2. The DNA for the CDR3 is TGTGCCAGCAGCTTAGGGACAGGGTCGAACACTGAAGCTTTCTTT. Protein sequence: CASSLGTGSNTEAFF.

This chain joins TRBV20-1 and TRBJ2-7; D uncertain. The CDR3 spans 11 residues. Trimming removed 4 bases from V and 4 bases from J, with 8 bases in between. CDR1 is DFQATT, CDR2 SNEGSKA, per germline (reference sequence). In DNA form, the CDR3 reads TGCAGTGCTAAATCCTTGTACGAGCAGTACTTC. Translation gives CSAKSLYEQYF.

This CDR3 reads CASSEGRGAWTEAFF. DNA for the CDR3: TGTGCCAGCAGTGAGGGGAGGGGGGCTTGGACTGAAGCTTTCTTT. The V and J genes are TRBV25-1 and TRBJ1-1, with TRBD1 as a possible D gene (6 bases). CDR3 size: 15 residues. The ends were cut back, 3 bases at V and 5 bases at J, with 16 bases in the middle. The V gene's germline CDR1 is MGHDK and CDR2 SYGVNS. The entire variable domain, with the rest obtained from reference TRBV25-1 and TRBJ1-1, is as follows: EADIYQTPRYLVIGTGKKITLECSQTMGHDKMYWYQQDPGMELHLIHYSYGVNSTEKGDLSSESTVSRIRTEHFPLTLESARPSHTSQYLCASSEGRGAWTEAFFGQGTRLTVV.

This chain connects TRBV28 to TRBJ2-6; 7 nucleotides agree with TRBD1. CDR1 MDHEN and CDR2 SYDVKM come from the germline V gene. With 9 bases clipped from V and 2 bases from J, the junction kept 1 base outside the gene matches. The CDR3 loop spans 13 amino acids. CDR3 nucleotides: TGTGCCAGTACAGGGGCTGGGGCCAACGTCCTGACTTTC. Translation gives CASTGAGANVLTF.

This sequence joins TRBV28 and TRBJ1-1; no firm D call. Trimming cost V 2 bases and J 7 bases, with 8 bases left between them. CDR1 is MDHEN and CDR2 is SYDVKM in the germline V gene. The CDR3 length is 12 residues. DNA of the CDR3: TGTGCCAGCAGTTTAGCCCAGTTTGAAGCTTTCTTT. Translating gives CASSLAQFEAFF.

Concerning this clone: One end of the junction fails to match germline, which may point to a read error. The chain recombines TRBV29-1 with TRBJ2-5, with D possibly matching TRBD1 (5 bases). The CDR3 consists of 13 residues. Germline V gene sequence: CDR1 SQVTM, CDR2 ANQGSEA. CDR3 sequence reads: CSVLTGHGETRYF. The CDR3 DNA reads TGCAGCGTTCTGACCGGACACGGAGAGACCCGGTACTTC.